The clone carrying this T cell receptor (beta chain) was found many times. Researchers made TCR beta libraries by using iRepertoire HTBI primers and running Arm-PCR on CDR3 regions. TCRdb re-derived calls from the multiplex PCR reads in MiXCR, one entry per CDR3 protein. This repertoire shows some 230,000 distinct CDR3 sequences, roughly 18% found once; its top ten account for approximately 20%. The entry originates in a study of regulatory T cells in long-lasting Graves disease. The ends lost 5 bases at V and 0 bases at J; junction bases unmatched: 10. Germline V gene sequence: CDR1 DFQATT, CDR2 SNEGSKA (reference sequence). This CDR3 has 16 residues. Stated time point: newly diagnosed GD, antithyroid drugs for less than 3 months. Preparation of the TCR library used RNA extracted from PBMCs.

The rearrangement joins TRBV20-1 to TRBJ2-1, with TRBD2 identical over 7 bases. The sequences come from peripheral blood mononuclear cells (PBMCs), collected at new diagnosis, from a patient treated with antithyroid drugs. The TCR originated in a female donor with Graves disease. Written as DNA, the CDR3 is TGCAGTGCTCTATCAGGACTAGGAGCCTCCTACAATGAGCAGTTCTTC. This sequence encodes CSALSGLGASYNEQFF.